This record covers a single T cell receptor beta chain. Its antigen remains unknown. This entry belongs to a study of CD8 T cells in Susac syndrome. Study findings and constraints: A relatively small number of individuals underwent TCR sequencing and HLA analysis.

Per the germline V gene, CDR1 is MNHEY and CDR2 is SMNVEV (reference sequence). The V end was cut by 0 bases, the J end by 6 bases, with 12 bases between. The CDR3 totals 14 residues. Sequencing of TCR beta covered CD8+ and CD4+ T cells obtained from blood. The RNA, about 0.45 to 1 ug, was put through reverse transcription using random hexamers. An immunoSEQ multiplex PCR amplified TCR beta CDR3 over 54 Vbeta and 13 Jbeta. TCRdb analysed the immunoSEQ multiplex PCR reads with MiXCR anew, one entry per CDR3 protein. Here the sample spans about 440,000 distinct CDR3 sequences, more than 80% being singletons.

Sequenced: CD8+ T cells from PBMCs. The chain couples TRBV27 to TRBJ2-7; D is undetermined. The TCR comes from a human donor with multiple sclerosis. CDR3 protein: CASSLSTPRLEQYF. For the CDR3, the DNA is TGTGCCAGCAGTTTATCCACCCCCAGGCTCGAGCAGTACTTC.